This paragraph reports one T cell receptor beta chain. Its antigen is as yet unknown. This entry is derived from a study of cytomegalovirus exposure and HLA in healthy donors. Repertoires were generated with immunoSEQ multiplex PCR, while TCRdb's copy carries only in-frame clones and drops some. The sample carries 200,000 to 300,000 clones, around 91% recorded once. This CDR3 spans 14 amino acids. V lost 0 bases to trimming and J lost 1 base, with 7 bases between them. CDR1 is SGHRS, CDR2 YFSETQ, per germline. Study observations and caveats: Reportedly, cytomegalovirus status was diagnosed with high sensitivity and specificity. According to a subsequent analysis, TCR clusters from the first cohort were inclined to appear together in the 110 or so validation repertoires.

Donors were drawn from the approximately 110-subject validation cohort, separate from the approximately 670-subject first cohort. The sequence was collected from a woman aged 25 to 39 in good health and CMV-seronegative. The chain employs TRBV5-1 and TRBJ2-5; D gene uncertain. Sequencing was done on a sample of PBMCs. DNA for the CDR3: TGCGCCAGCAGCTTGGGCGGTCTCCAAGAGACCCAGTACTTC. Its translation: CASSLGGLQETQYF.